The 9 T cell receptor beta chains below were found in one sample sequenced in a study of blood T cell repertoires in COVID-19. Produced via immunoSEQ multiplex PCR; TCRdb's table is partial and in-frame only. Here the sample spans 55,000 to 75,000 clones, around nine tenths being singletons. Sample: peripheral blood. Every receptor here comes from a human donor with active COVID-19. The donor label of this sample is uncertain.

This sequence joins TRBV27 and TRBJ1-2; 9 bases are shared with TRBD1. J was trimmed by 8 bases and V by 5 bases; bases with no gene match: 6. The CDR3 extends over 13 amino acids. Germline CDR1 is MNHEY and CDR2 is SMNVEV (reference sequence). CDR3 coding DNA: TGTGCCAGCAGTCCCGGACAGGGGTTGGGCTACACCTTC. Translation: CASSPGQGLGYTF.

The chain carries TRBV29-1 and TRBJ2-2; tentative D call: TRBD2 (5 bases). CDR1 is SQVTM, CDR2 ANQGSEA, per germline. V lost 6 bases to trimming and J lost 5 bases, with 22 bases between them. The CDR3 is made up of 16 amino acids. The CDR3 loop reads CSVRRGGGAKTGELFF. For the CDR3, the DNA is TGCAGCGTCCGACGGGGTGGTGGAGCTAAAACCGGGGAGCTGTTTTTT.

The chain couples TRBV27 to TRBJ2-2, with 10 bases fitting TRBD1. The CDR3 sequence is 20 residues long. Per germline, CDR1 MNHEY and CDR2 SMNVEV (reference sequence). With V trimmed by 7 bases and J by 1 base, 18 bases remained unmatched. The CDR3 nucleotides are TGTGCCAGCAAGAGCAGGTCAATTCTGGGGACAGGGGAGAACACCGGGGAGCTGTTTTTT. The encoded protein is CASKSRSILGTGENTGELFF.

J is TRBJ1-2 and V is TRBV5-1, with TRBD1 identical over 7 bases. CDR3 length: 15 residues. Unmatched junction bases numbered 6, after V lost 0 bases and J lost 4 bases. The germline CDR1 and CDR2 sequences are SGHRS and YFSETQ. CDR3 amino acids: CASSLAVRTGYGYTF. CDR3 in DNA: TGCGCCAGCAGCTTGGCTGTTAGGACAGGCTATGGCTACACCTTC.

The rearrangement links TRBV15 to TRBJ2-5, with TRBD2 identical over 9 bases. V shed 0 bases, J shed 2 bases, and the junction held 4 bases outside the gene matches. Germline CDR1 and CDR2: LNHNV and YYDKDF (reference sequence). The CDR3 has 16 amino acids. CDR3 amino acids: CATSRDRLAGQETQYF. CDR3 bases: TGTGCCACCAGCAGAGATCGGCTAGCGGGGCAAGAGACCCAGTACTTC.

V usage is TRBV12-3 or TRBV12-4 and J usage is TRBJ2-5; maybe TRBD2 (6 bases). There are 13 residues in the CDR3. V was shortened by 5 bases and J by 5 bases, with 12 bases between the two germline ends. This CDR3 is CASSHTGGETQYF. The CDR3, as DNA: TGTGCCAGCAGTCATACAGGAGGGGAGACCCAGTACTTC.

About this clone: The junction departs from the called germline gene at one end, perhaps through a read error. The J gene is TRBJ1-1, the V gene TRBV7-7, with a tentative D call TRBD1 (6 bases). The CDR3 extends over 14 amino acids. Germline V gene lookup returns CDR1 SSHAT and CDR2 FNYEAQ (reference sequence). The CDR3, as DNA: TGTGCTAGCAGCCCAGGGGAGTTCGGCACTGAAGCTTTCTTT. Its translation is CASSPGEFGTEAFF.

The chain joins TRBV6-6 to TRBJ1-2; TRBD1 is a possible D gene (5 bases). V lost 5 bases and J lost 0, with 7 bases in between. There are 13 residues in the CDR3. Germline lookup yields CDR1 MNHNY and CDR2 SVGAGI (reference sequence). The CDR3 here is CASSQTANYGYTF. Here the CDR3 DNA reads TGTGCCAGCAGTCAGACAGCTAACTATGGCTACACCTTC.

The gene calls are TRBV11-2 and TRBJ1-1; D unresolved. The V gene lost 0 bases and the J gene lost 11 bases, with 10 bases spanning the gap. CDR1 and CDR2 (germline): SGHAT, FQNNGV. This CDR3 comprises 12 residues. CDR3: CASSLETRAAFF. In nucleotides, the CDR3 is TGTGCCAGCAGCTTAGAGACTAGGGCTGCTTTCTTT.